These T cell receptor beta chains were read from a single sample in a study of T cells after yellow fever vaccination. TCRdb processed the 5' RACE reads anew with MiXCR; each CDR3 protein has one entry. The table includes under 700,000 distinct CDR3 sequences, about 17% detected once. Source: PBMCs, taken 4 to 6 days after the first yellow fever vaccination. These receptors came from a young man who received the YFV17D yellow fever vaccine. Each CDR3 is given with its conserved first and last residue. The order of the fields is D gene, J gene, clone size, V gene, CDR3 protein, CDR3 DNA. The D gene is left open where the match is weak. Clone sizes are given selectively: once, few, many, or a class where the clone is expanded.

.	TRBJ1-2	few	TRBV20-1	CSAMGHLNYGYTF	TGCAGTGCTATGGGACACCTGAACTATGGCTACACCTTC
.	TRBJ2-2	once	TRBV5-1	CASSQGGRANTGELFF	TGCGCCAGCAGCCAGGGCGGGCGCGCGAACACCGGGGAGCTGTTTTTT
TRBD2	TRBJ2-1	many	TRBV12-3/TRBV12-4	CASSTSGGAGEQFF	TGTGCCAGCAGTACTAGCGGGGGGGCCGGCGAGCAGTTCTTC
.	TRBJ1-1	few	TRBV4-1	CASSPQSVGTEAFF	TGCGCCAGCAGCCCGCAGTCCGTTGGCACTGAAGCTTTCTTT
TRBD1	TRBJ1-2	.	TRBV18	CASSPQTGTGARYGYTF	TGTGCCAGCTCACCGCAAACCGGGACAGGGGCTCGGTATGGCTACACCTTC
TRBD2	TRBJ2-1	few	TRBV12-3/TRBV12-4	CASRPPTSGNYNEQFF	TGTGCCAGCAGGCCCCCAACTAGCGGGAATTACAATGAGCAGTTCTTC
TRBD1	TRBJ1-6	.	TRBV6-1	CASRSPGQGYNSPLHF	TGTGCCAGCAGAAGTCCTGGACAGGGCTATAATTCACCCCTCCACTTT
TRBD2	TRBJ2-1	few	TRBV9	CASSVGGGAYNEQFF	TGTGCCAGCAGCGTAGGCGGGGGGGCCTACAATGAGCAGTTCTTC
.	TRBJ2-1	.	TRBV5-1	CASSQDSRHSYNEQFF	TGCGCCAGCAGCCAGGACTCGAGACACTCCTACAATGAGCAGTTCTTC
TRBD1	TRBJ1-5	.	TRBV2	CASGLTTGRSNQPQHF	TGTGCCAGCGGTCTGACGACAGGGCGTAGCAATCAGCCCCAGCATTTT
.	TRBJ2-7	.	TRBV29-1	CSVEFLGRGGAEQYF	TGCAGCGTTGAGTTCCTGGGAAGGGGAGGTGCCGAGCAGTACTTC
TRBD2	TRBJ2-3	.	TRBV7-6	CASSLAQREGTDTQYF	TGTGCCAGCAGCTTAGCACAACGGGAGGGGACAGATACGCAGTATTTT
.	TRBJ1-2	.	TRBV7-6	CASSSNEGASNTF	TGTGCCAGCAGCTCCAACGAAGGAGCCAGCAACACCTTC
.	TRBJ2-7	.	TRBV7-2	CARSLVRGGHSYEQYF	TGTGCCAGAAGCTTAGTCCGCGGGGGCCATTCCTACGAGCAGTACTTC
.	TRBJ1-2	.	TRBV5-1	CASSLSPQDGPYGYTF	TGCGCCAGCAGCTTGTCACCCCAGGACGGTCCCTATGGCTACACCTTC
TRBD1	TRBJ2-2	.	TRBV5-1	CASSSQGAAGELFF	TGCGCCAGCAGCTCGCAGGGGGCGGCCGGGGAGCTGTTTTTT
.	TRBJ2-5	.	TRBV7-6	CASSLSVEETQYF	TGTGCCAGCAGCTTAAGCGTCGAGGAGACCCAGTACTTC
.	TRBJ2-7	few	TRBV20-1	CSARVSARDEQYF	TGCAGTGCTAGAGTATCGGCACGCGACGAGCAGTACTTC
.	TRBJ2-5	.	TRBV11-3	CASSRLAAETQYF	TGTGCCAGCAGCAGGCTAGCTGCCGAGACCCAGTACTTC
TRBD2	TRBJ2-1	many	TRBV11-1	CASSPGLAGVTPYNEQFF	TGTGCCAGCAGCCCCGGACTAGCGGGGGTGACCCCCTACAATGAGCAGTTCTTC
.	TRBJ2-5	many	TRBV29-1	CSVSTSTGYQETQYF	TGCAGCGTCTCTACTAGCACCGGGTACCAAGAGACCCAGTACTTC
TRBD1	TRBJ1-5	few	TRBV18	CASSPWDRRKPQHF	TGTGCCAGCTCACCCTGGGACAGGAGAAAGCCCCAGCATTTT
.	TRBJ1-4	.	TRBV11-2	CASSQGARKGEKLFF	TGTGCCAGCAGCCAGGGTGCCAGGAAGGGCGAAAAACTGTTTTTT
TRBD2	TRBJ2-1	many	TRBV30	CAWSRSGGPLNEQFF	TGTGCCTGGAGTCGGAGCGGGGGTCCCCTCAATGAGCAGTTCTTC
TRBD1	TRBJ2-3	.	TRBV7-2	CASSFRDRDATDTQYF	TGTGCCAGCAGCTTTCGAGACAGGGACGCGACAGATACGCAGTATTTT
.	TRBJ1-5	.	TRBV4-1	CASSQEEGRVDQPQHF	TGCGCCAGCAGCCAAGAAGAGGGCAGGGTGGATCAGCCCCAGCATTTT
TRBD2	TRBJ2-2	few	TRBV5-1	CASSSPGLASVTGELFF	TGCGCCAGCAGCTCTCCGGGACTAGCTTCGGTCACCGGGGAGCTGTTTTTT
.	TRBJ1-1	once	TRBV19	CASSHGPEAFF	TGTGCCAGTAGCCATGGGCCTGAAGCTTTCTTT
.	TRBJ2-2	few	TRBV27	CASSFQENTGELFF	TGTGCCAGCAGTTTTCAAGAGAACACCGGGGAGCTGTTTTTT
TRBD1	TRBJ2-5	.	TRBV4-1	CASSQNNRQGQQETQYF	TGCGCCAGCAGCCAAAATAACAGACAGGGGCAGCAAGAGACCCAGTACTTC
TRBD1	TRBJ1-1	few	TRBV4-3	CASSQAGGRGTEAFF	TGCGCCAGCAGCCAAGCAGGGGGCCGTGGTACTGAAGCTTTCTTT
.	TRBJ1-2	.	TRBV6-1	CASSESGTYYGYTF	TGTGCCAGCAGTGAATCCGGGACCTACTATGGCTACACCTTC
.	TRBJ1-1	few	TRBV12-3/TRBV12-4	CASTPAGNTEAFF	TGTGCCAGCACCCCGGCAGGGAACACTGAAGCTTTCTTT
TRBD2	TRBJ2-7	few	TRBV20-1	CSARDRAGGPEQYF	TGCAGTGCTAGAGATCGGGCGGGGGGGCCCGAGCAGTACTTC
.	TRBJ1-1	.	TRBV27	CASTRSEGTEAFF	TGTGCCAGCACTAGATCGGAGGGCACTGAAGCTTTCTTT
.	TRBJ2-7	.	TRBV7-2	CASSPPGLQGEQYF	TGTGCCAGCAGCCCCCCGGGACTTCAGGGCGAGCAGTACTTC
.	TRBJ1-5	.	TRBV7-2	CASSPVQSLNQPQHF	TGTGCCAGCAGCCCTGTACAGTCTCTCAATCAGCCCCAGCATTTT
.	TRBJ2-1	many	TRBV11-2	CASSFPRDTLLYNEQFF	TGTGCCAGCAGCTTTCCCCGGGACACCTTATTATACAATGAGCAGTTCTTC
.	TRBJ2-5	.	TRBV20-1	CSARVLSNAEQETQYF	TGCAGTGCTAGAGTCCTAAGCAATGCCGAACAAGAGACCCAGTACTTC
TRBD1	TRBJ1-4	.	TRBV6-5	CASSSGQLGEKLFF	TGTGCCAGCAGTTCGGGACAGCTAGGAGAAAAACTGTTTTTT
.	TRBJ1-2	.	TRBV20-1	CSARDGGNYGYTF	TGCAGTGCTAGGGACGGCGGAAACTATGGCTACACCTTC
.	TRBJ2-5	few	TRBV4-2	CASSPRQAGETQYF	TGTGCCAGCAGCCCACGTCAGGCCGGGGAGACCCAGTACTTC
TRBD2	TRBJ2-3	few	TRBV12-3/TRBV12-4	CASRVAGGHPTQYF	TGTGCCTCCAGGGTGGCGGGGGGCCACCCTACGCAGTATTTT
TRBD1	TRBJ2-6	.	TRBV28	CASSLLDTGAGANVLTF	TGTGCCAGCAGTTTACTCGACACAGGGGCTGGGGCCAACGTCCTGACTTTC